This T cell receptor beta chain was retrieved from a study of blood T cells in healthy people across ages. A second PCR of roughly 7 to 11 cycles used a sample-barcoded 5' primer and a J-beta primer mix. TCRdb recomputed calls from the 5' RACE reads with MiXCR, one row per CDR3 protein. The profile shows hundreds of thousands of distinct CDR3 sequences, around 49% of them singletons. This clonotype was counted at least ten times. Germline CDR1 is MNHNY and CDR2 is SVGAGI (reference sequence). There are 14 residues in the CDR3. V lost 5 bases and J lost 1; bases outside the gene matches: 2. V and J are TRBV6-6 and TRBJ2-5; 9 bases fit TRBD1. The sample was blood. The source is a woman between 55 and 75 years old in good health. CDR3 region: CASSRDRVQETQYF. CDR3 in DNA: TGTGCCAGCAGTCGGGACAGGGTCCAAGAGACCCAGTACTTC.